Sequencing of this T cell receptor (beta chain) was carried out in a study of PD-L1 blockade in urothelial cancer. The wider study: When blood samples were assessed, the median T cell count was 120,000 to 150,000. Study findings and constraints: At 3 weeks on treatment, tumor-associated clones expanded more with durable benefit.

This clone showed up just once. As yet, its antigen is unknown. This table comes from immunoSEQ multiplex PCR, and its TCRdb copy is limited to in-frame clones, with some not included. The sample records tens of thousands of clones, roughly 89% being singletons. Time point in this sample: pretreatment peripheral blood. CDR3 size: 16 residues. After removal of 4 bases from V and 3 bases from J, the junction contained 9 bases not matched to a gene. The V gene's germline CDR1 is SGHAT and CDR2 FQNNGV. The TCR sequence derives from a woman in her 70s with urothelial cancer. This sample comprised PBMCs, obtained around atezolizumab (anti-PD-L1) treatment. The chain links TRBV11-2 to TRBJ2-5; TRBD2 aligns across 9 bases. The CDR3 DNA reads TGTGCCAGCAGCTCCTCGGGCGGACTAGCGAAAGAGACCCAGTACTTC. Amino acids: CASSSSGGLAKETQYF.